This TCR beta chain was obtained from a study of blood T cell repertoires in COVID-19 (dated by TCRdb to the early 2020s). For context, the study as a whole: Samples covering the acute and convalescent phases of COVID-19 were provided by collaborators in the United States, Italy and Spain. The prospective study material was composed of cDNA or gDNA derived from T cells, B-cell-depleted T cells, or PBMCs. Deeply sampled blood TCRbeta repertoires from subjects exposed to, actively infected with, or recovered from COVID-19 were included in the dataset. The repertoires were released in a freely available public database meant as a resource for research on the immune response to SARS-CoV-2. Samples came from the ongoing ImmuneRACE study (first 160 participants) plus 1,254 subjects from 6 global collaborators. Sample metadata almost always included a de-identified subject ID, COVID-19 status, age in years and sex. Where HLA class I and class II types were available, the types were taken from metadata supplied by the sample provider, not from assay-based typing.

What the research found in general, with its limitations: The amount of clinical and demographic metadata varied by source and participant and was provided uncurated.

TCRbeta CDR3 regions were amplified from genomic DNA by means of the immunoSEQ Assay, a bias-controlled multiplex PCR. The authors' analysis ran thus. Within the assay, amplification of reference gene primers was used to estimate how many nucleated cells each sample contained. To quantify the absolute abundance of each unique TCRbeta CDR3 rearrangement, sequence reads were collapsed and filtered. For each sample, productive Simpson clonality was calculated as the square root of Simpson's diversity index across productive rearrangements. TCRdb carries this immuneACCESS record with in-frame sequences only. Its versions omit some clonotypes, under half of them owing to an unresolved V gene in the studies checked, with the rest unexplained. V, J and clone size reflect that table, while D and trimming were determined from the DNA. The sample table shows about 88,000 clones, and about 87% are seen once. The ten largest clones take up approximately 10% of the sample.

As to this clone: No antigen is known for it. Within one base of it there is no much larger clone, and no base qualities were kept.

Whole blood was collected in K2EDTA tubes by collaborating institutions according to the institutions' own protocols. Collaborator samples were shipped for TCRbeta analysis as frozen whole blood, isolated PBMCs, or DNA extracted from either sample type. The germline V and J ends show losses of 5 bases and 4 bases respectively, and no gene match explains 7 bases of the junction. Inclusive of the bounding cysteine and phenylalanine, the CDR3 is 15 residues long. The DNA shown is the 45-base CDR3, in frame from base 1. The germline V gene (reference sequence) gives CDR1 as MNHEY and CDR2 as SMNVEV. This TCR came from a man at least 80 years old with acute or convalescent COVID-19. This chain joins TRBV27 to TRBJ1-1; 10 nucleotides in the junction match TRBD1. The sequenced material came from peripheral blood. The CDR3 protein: CASSDRDRGSTEAFF. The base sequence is TGTGCCAGCAGTGACCGGGACAGGGGATCCACTGAAGCTTTCTTT.